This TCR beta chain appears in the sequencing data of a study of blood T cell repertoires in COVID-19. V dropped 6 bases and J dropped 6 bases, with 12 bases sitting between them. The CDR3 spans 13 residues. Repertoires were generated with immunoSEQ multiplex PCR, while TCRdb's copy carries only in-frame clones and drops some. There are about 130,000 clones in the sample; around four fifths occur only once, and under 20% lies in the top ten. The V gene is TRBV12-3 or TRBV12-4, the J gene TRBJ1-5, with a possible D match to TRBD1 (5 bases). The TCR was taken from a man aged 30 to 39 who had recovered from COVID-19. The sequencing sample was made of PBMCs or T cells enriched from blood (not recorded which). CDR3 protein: CASSPTGVQPQHF. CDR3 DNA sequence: TGTGCCAGCAGCCCGACGGGGGTTCAGCCCCAGCATTTT.